This TCR beta chain was observed in a study of T cell changes during pregnancy in multiple sclerosis. Clones were read by immunoSEQ multiplex PCR, and TCRdb kept only the in-frame ones, dropping some. The sample has some 40,000 clones; roughly 90% are singletons. The germline gives CDR1 SGHDT, CDR2 YYEEEE. This CDR3 is 13 amino acids long. The V and J ends lost 6 bases and 2 bases respectively, with 11 bases between them. V and J are TRBV5-6 and TRBJ1-2, with D perhaps TRBD1 (5 bases). This receptor was identified in a female donor in good health, enrolled as a control in a pregnancy study. Here the sequenced sample was peripheral blood, taken in the second trimester of pregnancy. The CDR3 reads CASTGEGNYGYTF. CDR3 DNA: TGTGCCAGCACCGGGGAGGGGAACTATGGCTACACCTTC.